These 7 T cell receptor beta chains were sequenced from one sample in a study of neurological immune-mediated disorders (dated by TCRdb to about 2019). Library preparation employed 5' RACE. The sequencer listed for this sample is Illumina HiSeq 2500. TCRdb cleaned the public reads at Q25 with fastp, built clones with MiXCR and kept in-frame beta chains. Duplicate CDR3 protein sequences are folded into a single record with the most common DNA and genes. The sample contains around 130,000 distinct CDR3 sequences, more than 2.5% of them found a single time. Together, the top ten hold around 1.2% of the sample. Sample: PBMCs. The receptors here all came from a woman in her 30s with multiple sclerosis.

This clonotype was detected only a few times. The DNA of the CDR3 is TGTGCCAGCAGCCACCGACAGGGCAATACGGATACGCAGTATTTT. This translates into CASSHRQGNTDTQYF. The gene calls are TRBV5-6 and TRBJ2-3, with 7 bases fitting TRBD1. Germline V CDR1 and CDR2: SGHDT, YYEEEE. The V gene end was trimmed by 4 bases and the J gene end by 6 bases; junction bases not matched to a gene: 11. The length of the CDR3 is 15 residues. Full variable domain (rest looked up from reference TRBV5-6 and TRBJ2-3): DAGVTQSPTHLIKTRGQQVTLRCSPKSGHDTVSWYQQALGQGPQFIFQYYEEEERQRGNFPDRFSGHQFPNYSSELNVNALLLGDSALYLCASSHRQGNTDTQYFGPGTRLTVL.

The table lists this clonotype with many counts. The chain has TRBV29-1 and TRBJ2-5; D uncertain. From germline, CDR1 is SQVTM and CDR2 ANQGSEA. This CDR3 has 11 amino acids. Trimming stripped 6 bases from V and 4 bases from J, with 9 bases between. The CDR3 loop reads CSVQMRETQYF. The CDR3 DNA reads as TGCAGCGTGCAAATGAGAGAGACCCAGTACTTC.

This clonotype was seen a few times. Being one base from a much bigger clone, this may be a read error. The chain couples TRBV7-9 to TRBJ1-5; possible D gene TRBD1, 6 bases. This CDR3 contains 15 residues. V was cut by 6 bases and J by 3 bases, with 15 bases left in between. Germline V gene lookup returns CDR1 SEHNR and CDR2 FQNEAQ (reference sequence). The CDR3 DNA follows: TGTGCCAGCAGTTCGAGACAGGACCCCAATCAGCCCCAGCATTTT. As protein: CASSSRQDPNQPQHF.

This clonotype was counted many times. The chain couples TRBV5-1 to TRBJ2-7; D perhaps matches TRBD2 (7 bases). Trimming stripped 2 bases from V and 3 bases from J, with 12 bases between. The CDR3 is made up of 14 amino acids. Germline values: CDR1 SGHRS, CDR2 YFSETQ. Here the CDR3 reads CASSFEGEGYEQYF. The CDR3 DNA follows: TGCGCCAGCAGCTTTGAGGGGGAGGGCTACGAGCAGTACTTC.

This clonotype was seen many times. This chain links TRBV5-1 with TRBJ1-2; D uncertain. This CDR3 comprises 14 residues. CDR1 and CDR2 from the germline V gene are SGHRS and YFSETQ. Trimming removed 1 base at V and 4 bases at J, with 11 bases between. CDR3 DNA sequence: TGCGCCAGCAGCTTGACAGTCAGCACCTATGGCTACACCTTC. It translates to CASSLTVSTYGYTF.

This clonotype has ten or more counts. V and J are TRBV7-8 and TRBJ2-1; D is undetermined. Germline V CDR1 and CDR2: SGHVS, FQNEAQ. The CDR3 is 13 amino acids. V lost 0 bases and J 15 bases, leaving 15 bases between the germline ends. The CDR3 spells CASSLASSNAAFF. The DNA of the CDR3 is TGTGCCAGCAGCTTAGCTTCGTCTAATGCGGCGTTCTTC.

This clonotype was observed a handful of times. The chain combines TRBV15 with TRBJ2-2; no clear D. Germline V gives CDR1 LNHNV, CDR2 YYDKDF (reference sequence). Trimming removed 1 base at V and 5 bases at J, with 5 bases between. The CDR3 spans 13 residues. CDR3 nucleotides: TGTGCCACCAGCAGAGGGATTACCGGGGAGCTGTTTTTT. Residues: CATSRGITGELFF.